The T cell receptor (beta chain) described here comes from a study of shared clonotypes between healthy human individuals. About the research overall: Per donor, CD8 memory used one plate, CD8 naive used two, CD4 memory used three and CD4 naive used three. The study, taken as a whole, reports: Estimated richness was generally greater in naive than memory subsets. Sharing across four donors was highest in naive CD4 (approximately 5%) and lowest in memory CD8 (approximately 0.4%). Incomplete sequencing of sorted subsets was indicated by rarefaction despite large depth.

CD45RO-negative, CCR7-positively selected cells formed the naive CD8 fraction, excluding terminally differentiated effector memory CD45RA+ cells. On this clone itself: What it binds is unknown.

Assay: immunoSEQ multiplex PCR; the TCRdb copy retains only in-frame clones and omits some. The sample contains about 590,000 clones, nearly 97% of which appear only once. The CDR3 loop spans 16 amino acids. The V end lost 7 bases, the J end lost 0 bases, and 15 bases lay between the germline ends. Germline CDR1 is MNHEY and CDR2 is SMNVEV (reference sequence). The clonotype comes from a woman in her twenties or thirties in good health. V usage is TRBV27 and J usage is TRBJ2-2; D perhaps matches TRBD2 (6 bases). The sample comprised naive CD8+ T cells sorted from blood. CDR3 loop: CASTSASAANTGELFF. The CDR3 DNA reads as TGTGCCAGCACCTCAGCTAGCGCCGCGAACACCGGGGAGCTGTTTTTT.